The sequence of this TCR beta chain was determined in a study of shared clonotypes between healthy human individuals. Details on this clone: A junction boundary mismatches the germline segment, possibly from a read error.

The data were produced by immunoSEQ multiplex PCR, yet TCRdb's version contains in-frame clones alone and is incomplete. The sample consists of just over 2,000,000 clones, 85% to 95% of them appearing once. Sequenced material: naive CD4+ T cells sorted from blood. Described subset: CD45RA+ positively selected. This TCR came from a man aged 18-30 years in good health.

CDR3 amino acids: CAISESEQRPFF. CDR3 nucleotide sequence: TGTGCCATCAGTGAAAGCGAACAGAGGCCCTTCTTC. This chain connects TRBV10-3 to TRBJ1-2; D not certain. This CDR3 is built from 12 residues. Germline CDR1 and CDR2: ENHRY and SYGVKD.